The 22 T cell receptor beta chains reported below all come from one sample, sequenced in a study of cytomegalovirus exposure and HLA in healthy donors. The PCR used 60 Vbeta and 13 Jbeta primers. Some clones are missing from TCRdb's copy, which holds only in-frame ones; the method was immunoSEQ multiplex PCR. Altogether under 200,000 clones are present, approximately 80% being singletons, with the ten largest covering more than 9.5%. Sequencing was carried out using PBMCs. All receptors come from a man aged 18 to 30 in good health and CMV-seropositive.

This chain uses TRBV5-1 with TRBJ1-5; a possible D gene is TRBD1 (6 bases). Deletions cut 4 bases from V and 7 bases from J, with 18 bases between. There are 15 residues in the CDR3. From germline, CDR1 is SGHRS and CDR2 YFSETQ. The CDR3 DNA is TGCGCCAGCAGCGCCGAAGCAGGGGCGCTCCAGCCCCAGCATTTT. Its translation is CASSAEAGALQPQHF.

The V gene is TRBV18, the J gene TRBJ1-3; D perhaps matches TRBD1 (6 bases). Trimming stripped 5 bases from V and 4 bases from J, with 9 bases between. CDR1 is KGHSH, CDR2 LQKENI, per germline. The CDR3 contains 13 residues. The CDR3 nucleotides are TGTGCCAGCTCATCCGACAGGGGAAACACCATATATTTT. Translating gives CASSSDRGNTIYF.

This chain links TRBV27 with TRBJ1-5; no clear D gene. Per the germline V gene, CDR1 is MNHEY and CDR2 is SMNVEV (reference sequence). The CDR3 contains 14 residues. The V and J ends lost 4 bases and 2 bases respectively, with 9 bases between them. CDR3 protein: CASSWHPRNQPQHF. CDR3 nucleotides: TGTGCCAGCAGTTGGCACCCCCGCAATCAGCCCCAGCATTTT.

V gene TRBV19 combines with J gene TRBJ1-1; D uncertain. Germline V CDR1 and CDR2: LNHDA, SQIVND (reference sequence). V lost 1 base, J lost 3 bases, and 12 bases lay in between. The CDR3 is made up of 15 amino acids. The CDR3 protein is CASSIALRSYTEAFF. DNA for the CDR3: TGTGCCAGTAGTATAGCCCTAAGGAGCTACACTGAAGCTTTCTTT.

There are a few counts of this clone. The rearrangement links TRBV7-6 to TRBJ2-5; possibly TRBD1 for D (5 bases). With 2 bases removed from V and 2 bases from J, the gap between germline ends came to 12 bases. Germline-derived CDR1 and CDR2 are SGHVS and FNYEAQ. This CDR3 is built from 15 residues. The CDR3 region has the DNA TGTGCCAGCAGCTTAAACCAGGGCCTTCAAGAGACCCAGTACTTC. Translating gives CASSLNQGLQETQYF.

This CDR3 is CASSSDRVNEQFF. CDR3 coding DNA: TGTGCCAGCAGCTCGGACAGGGTTAATGAGCAGTTCTTC. This chain joins TRBV7-9 and TRBJ2-1; the match to TRBD1 covers 8 bases. From germline, CDR1 is SEHNR and CDR2 FQNEAQ (reference sequence). The junction had 3 bases not matched to a gene; V was cut back by 4 bases and J by 7 bases. The CDR3 consists of 13 residues.

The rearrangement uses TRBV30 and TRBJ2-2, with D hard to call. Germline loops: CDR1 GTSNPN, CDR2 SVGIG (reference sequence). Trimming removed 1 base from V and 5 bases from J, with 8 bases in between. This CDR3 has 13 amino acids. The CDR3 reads CAWSAPSTGELFF. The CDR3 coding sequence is TGTGCCTGGAGTGCCCCTTCTACCGGGGAGCTGTTTTTT.

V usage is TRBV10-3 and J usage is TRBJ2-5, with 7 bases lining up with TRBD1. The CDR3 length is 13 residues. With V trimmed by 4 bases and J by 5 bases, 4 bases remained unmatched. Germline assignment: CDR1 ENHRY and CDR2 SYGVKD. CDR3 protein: CAISADRRETQYF. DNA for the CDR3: TGTGCCATCAGTGCGGACAGGCGGGAGACCCAGTACTTC.

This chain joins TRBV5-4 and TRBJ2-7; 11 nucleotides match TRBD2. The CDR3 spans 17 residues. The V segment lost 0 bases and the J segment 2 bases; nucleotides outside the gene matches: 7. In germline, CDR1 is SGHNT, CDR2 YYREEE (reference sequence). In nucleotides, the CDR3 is TGTGCCAGCAGCTTGGGGGCTGGGACTAGCGGCACCTACGAGCAGTACTTC. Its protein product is CASSLGAGTSGTYEQYF.

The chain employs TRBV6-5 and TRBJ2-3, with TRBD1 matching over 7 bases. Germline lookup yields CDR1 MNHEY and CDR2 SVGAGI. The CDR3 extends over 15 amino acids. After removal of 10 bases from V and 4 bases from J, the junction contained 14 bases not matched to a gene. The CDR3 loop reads CATSYRDSPPDTQYF. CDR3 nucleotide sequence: TGTGCCACCTCCTACCGGGACAGCCCTCCAGATACGCAGTATTTT.

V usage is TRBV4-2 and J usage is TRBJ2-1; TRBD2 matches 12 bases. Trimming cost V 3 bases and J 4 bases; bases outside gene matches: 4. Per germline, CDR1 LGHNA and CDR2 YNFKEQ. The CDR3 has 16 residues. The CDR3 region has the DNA TGTGCCAGCAGCCATCGACTAGCGGGGGATTACAATGAGCAGTTCTTC. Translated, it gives CASSHRLAGDYNEQFF.

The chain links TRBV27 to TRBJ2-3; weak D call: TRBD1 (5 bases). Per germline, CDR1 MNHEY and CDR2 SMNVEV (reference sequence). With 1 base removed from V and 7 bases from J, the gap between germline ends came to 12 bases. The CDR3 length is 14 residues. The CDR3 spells CASSLFVAGHTQYF. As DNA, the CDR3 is TGTGCCAGCAGTTTATTCGTAGCAGGGCATACGCAGTATTTT.

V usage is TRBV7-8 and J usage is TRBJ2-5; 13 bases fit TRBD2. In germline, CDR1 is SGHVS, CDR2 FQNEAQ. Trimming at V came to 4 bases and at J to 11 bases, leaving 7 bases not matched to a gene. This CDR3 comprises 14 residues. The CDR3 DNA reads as TGTGCCAGCAGCTATTACGGGACTAGCGGGGAGCAGTACTTC. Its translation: CASSYYGTSGEQYF.

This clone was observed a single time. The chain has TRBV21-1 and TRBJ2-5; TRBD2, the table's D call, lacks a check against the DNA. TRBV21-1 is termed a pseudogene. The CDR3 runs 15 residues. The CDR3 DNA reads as TGTGCCAGCAGCAAAGTTAGCGGGGGCACAGAGACCCAGTACTTC. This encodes CASSKVSGGTETQYF.

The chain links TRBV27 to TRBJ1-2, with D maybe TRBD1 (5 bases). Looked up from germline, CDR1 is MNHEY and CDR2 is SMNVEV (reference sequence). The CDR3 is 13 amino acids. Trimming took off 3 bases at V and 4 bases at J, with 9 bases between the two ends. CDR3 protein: CASSLGLTYGYTF. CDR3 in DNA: TGTGCCAGCAGTTTGGGACTCACCTATGGCTACACCTTC.

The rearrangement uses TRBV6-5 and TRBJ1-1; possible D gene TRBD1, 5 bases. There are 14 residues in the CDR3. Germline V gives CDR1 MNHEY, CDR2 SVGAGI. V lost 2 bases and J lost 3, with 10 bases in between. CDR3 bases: TGTGCCAGCAGTTACGCAGGGTCACACACTGAAGCTTTCTTT. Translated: CASSYAGSHTEAFF.

This CDR3 is CASSLDSYGYTF. CDR3 nucleotide sequence: TGCGCCAGCAGCCTGGACAGCTATGGCTACACCTTC. The V and J genes are TRBV5-1 and TRBJ1-2; D is possibly TRBD1 (6 bases). Trimming cost V 4 bases and J 4 bases, with 8 bases left between them. Germline V gene lookup returns CDR1 SGHRS and CDR2 YFSETQ. The CDR3 extends over 12 amino acids.

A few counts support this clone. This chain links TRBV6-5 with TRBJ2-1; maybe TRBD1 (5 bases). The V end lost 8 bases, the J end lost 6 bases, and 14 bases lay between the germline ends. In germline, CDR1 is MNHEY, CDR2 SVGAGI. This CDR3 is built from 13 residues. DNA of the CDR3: TGTGCCAGCCGCGAGCCAGGGCGCAATGAGCAGTTCTTC. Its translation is CASREPGRNEQFF.

The chain's CDR3 is CASSWGASGYNEQFF. The CDR3 region has the DNA TGTGCCAGCAGCTGGGGGGCTAGCGGGTACAATGAGCAGTTCTTC. The rearrangement uses TRBV7-3 and TRBJ2-1; the match to TRBD2 covers 8 bases. CDR3 length: 15 residues. The junction had 6 bases not matched to a gene; V was cut back by 4 bases and J by 4 bases. The germline gives CDR1 SGHTA, CDR2 FQGTGA. The full variable domain, rest sourced from reference TRBV7-3 and TRBJ2-1, is GAGVSQTPSNKVTEKGKYVELRCDPISGHTALYWYRQSLGQGPEFLIYFQGTGAADDSGLPNDRFFAVRPEGSVSTLKIQRTERGDSAVYLCASSWGASGYNEQFFGPGTRLTVL.

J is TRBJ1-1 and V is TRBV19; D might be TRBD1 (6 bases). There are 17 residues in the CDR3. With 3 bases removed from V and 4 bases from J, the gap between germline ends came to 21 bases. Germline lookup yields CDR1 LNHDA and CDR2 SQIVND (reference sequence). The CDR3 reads CASSINRVGDGGTEAFF. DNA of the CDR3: TGTGCCAGTAGTATCAACAGGGTAGGGGACGGAGGCACTGAAGCTTTCTTT.

The CDR3 protein is CSAGWGDNTEAFF. In nucleotides, the CDR3 is TGCAGCGCCGGGTGGGGGGACAACACTGAAGCTTTCTTT. The chain recombines TRBV29-1 with TRBJ1-1; possibly TRBD1 for D (5 bases). CDR3 size: 13 residues. The germline gives CDR1 SQVTM, CDR2 ANQGSEA. The germline V and J ends were trimmed by 7 bases and 2 bases, with 14 bases remaining between them.

The chain's CDR3 is CAISELTSGHGEQYF. CDR3 coding DNA: TGTGCCATCAGTGAGTTGACGAGCGGGCACGGAGAGCAGTACTTC. This chain connects TRBV10-3 to TRBJ2-7; possibly TRBD2 for D (6 bases). The CDR3 sequence is 15 residues long. The V end was cut by 1 base, the J end by 7 bases, with 17 bases between. Germline CDR1 is ENHRY and CDR2 is SYGVKD.